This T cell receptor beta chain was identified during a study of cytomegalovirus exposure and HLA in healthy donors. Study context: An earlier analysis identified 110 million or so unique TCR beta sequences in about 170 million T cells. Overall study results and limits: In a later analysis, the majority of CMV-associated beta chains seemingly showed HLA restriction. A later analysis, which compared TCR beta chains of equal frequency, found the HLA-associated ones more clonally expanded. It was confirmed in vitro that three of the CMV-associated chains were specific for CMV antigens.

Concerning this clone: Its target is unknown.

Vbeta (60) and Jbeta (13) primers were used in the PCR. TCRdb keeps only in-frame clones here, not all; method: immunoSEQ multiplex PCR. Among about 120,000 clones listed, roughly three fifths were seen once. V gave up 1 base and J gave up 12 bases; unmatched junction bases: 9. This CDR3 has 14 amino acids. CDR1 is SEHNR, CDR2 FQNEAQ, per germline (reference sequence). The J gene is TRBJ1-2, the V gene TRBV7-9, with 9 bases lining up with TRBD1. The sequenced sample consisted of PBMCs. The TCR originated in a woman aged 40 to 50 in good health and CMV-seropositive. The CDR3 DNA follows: TGTGCCAGCAGCTTAGTTACGTGGGACAGGGCGAACACCTTC. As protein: CASSLVTWDRANTF.